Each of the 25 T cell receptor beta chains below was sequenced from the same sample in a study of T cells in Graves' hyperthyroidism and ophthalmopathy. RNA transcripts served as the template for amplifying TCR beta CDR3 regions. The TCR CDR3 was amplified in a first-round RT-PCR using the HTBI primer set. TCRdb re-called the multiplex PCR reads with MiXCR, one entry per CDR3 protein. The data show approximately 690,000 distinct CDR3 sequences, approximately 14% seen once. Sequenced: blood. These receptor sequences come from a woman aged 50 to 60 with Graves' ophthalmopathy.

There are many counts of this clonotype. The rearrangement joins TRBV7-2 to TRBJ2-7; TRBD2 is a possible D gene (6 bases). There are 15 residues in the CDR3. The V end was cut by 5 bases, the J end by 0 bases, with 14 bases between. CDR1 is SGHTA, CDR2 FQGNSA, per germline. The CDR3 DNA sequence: TGTGCCAGCAGCACCCTAGCGCAGAGCTCCTACGAGCAGTACTTC. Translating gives CASSTLAQSSYEQYF. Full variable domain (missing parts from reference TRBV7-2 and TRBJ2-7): GAGVSQSPSNKVTEKGKDVELRCDPISGHTALYWYRQSLGQGLEFLIYFQGNSAPDKSGLPSDRFSAERTGGSVSTLTIQRTQQEDSAVYLCASSTLAQSSYEQYFGPGTRLTVT.

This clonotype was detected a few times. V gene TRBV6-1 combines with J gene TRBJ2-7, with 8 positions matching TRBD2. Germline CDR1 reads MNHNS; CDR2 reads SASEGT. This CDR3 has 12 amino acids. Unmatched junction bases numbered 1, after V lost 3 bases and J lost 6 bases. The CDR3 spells CASSDTSGEQYF. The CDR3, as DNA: TGTGCCAGCAGTGACACTAGCGGCGAGCAGTACTTC.

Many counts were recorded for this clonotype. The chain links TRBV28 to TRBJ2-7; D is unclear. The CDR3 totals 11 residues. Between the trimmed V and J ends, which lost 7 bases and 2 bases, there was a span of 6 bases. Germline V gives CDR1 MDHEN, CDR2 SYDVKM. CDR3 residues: CASMETYEQYF. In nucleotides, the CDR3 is TGTGCCAGCATGGAGACCTACGAGCAGTACTTC.

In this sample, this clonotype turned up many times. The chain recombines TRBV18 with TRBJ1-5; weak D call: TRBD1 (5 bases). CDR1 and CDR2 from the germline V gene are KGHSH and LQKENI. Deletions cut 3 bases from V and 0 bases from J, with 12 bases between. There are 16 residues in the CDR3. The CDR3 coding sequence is TGTGCCAGCTCACCCCTACCGACAGATAGCAATCAGCCCCAGCATTTT. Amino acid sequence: CASSPLPTDSNQPQHF.

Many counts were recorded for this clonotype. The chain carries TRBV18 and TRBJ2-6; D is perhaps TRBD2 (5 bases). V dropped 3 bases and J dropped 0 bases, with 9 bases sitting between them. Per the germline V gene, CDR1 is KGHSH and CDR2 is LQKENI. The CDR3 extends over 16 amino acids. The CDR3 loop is CASSPLASSGANVLTF. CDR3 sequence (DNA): TGTGCCAGCTCACCGTTAGCGAGCTCTGGGGCCAACGTCCTGACTTTC. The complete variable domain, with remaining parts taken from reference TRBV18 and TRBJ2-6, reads NAGVMQNPRHLVRRRGQEARLRCSPMKGHSHVYWYRQLPEEGLKFMVYLQKENIIDESGMPKERFSAEFPKEGPSILRIQQVVRGDSAAYFCASSPLASSGANVLTFGAGSRLTVL.

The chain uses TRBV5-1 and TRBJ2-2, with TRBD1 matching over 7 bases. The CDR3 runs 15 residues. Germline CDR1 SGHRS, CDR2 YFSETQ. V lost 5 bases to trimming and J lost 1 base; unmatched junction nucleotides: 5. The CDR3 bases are TGCGCCAGCAGGACGAGGGACAGGAACACCGGGGAGCTGTTTTTT. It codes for CASRTRDRNTGELFF.

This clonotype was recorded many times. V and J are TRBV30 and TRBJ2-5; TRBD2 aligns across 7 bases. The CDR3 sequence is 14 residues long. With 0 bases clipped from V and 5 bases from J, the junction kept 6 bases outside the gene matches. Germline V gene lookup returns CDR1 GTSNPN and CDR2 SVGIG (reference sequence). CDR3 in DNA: TGTGCCTGGAGTGTCCCGACTAGCTCGGAGACCCAGTACTTC. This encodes CAWSVPTSSETQYF.

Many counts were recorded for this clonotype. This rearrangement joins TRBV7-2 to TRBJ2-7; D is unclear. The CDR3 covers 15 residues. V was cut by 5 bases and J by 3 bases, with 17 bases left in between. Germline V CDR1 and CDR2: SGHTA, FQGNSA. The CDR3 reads CASSPPHNEIYEQYF. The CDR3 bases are TGTGCCAGCAGCCCCCCCCACAACGAGATCTACGAGCAGTACTTC.

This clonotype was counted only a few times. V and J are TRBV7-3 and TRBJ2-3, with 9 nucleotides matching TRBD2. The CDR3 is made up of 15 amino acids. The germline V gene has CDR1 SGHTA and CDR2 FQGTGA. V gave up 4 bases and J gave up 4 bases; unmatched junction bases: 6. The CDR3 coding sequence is TGTGCCAGCAGCTATGGGTCTAGCGGGGCAGATACGCAGTATTTT. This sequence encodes CASSYGSSGADTQYF. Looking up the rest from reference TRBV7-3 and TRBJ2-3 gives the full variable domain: GAGVSQTPSNKVTEKGKYVELRCDPISGHTALYWYRQSLGQGPEFLIYFQGTGAADDSGLPNDRFFAVRPEGSVSTLKIQRTERGDSAVYLCASSYGSSGADTQYFGPGTRLTVL.

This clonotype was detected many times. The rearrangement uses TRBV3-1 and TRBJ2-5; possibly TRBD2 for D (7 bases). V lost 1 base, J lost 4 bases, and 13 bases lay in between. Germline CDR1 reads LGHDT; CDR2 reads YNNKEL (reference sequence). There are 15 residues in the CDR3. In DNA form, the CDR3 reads TGTGCCAGCAGCCAAGTTGCGGGGGCGGGAGAGACCCAGTACTTC. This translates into CASSQVAGAGETQYF.

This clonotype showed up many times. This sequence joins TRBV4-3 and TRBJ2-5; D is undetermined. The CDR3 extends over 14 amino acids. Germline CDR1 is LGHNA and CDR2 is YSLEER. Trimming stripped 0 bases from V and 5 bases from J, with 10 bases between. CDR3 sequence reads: CASSQDQLSETQYF. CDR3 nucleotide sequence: TGCGCCAGCAGCCAAGATCAGTTATCCGAGACCCAGTACTTC.

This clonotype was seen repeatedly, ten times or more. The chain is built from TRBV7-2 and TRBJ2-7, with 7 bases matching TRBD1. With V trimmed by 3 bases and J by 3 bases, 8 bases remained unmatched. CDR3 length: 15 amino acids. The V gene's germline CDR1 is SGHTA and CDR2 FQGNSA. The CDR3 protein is CASSLVGQAGYEQYF. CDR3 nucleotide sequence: TGTGCCAGCAGCTTGGTCGGACAGGCAGGCTACGAGCAGTACTTC.

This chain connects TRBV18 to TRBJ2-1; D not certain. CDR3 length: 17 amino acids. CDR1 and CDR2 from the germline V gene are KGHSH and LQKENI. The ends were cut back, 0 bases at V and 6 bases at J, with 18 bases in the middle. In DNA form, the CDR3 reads TGTGCCAGCTCACCACCTATTAAAATCGGACCCCTCAATGAGCAGTTCTTC. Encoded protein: CASSPPIKIGPLNEQFF.

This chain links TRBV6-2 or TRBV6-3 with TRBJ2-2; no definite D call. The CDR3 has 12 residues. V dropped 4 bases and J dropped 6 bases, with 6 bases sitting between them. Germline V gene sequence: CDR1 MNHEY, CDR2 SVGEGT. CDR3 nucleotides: TGTGCCAGCAGTTCCCAATCCGGGGAGCTGTTTTTT. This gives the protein CASSSQSGELFF.

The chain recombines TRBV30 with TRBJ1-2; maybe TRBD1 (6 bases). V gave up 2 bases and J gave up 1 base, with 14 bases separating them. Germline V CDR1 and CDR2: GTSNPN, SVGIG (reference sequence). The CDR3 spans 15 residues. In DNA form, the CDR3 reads TGTGCCTGGAGTCCCAGGAACAGGGTTAACTATGGCTACACCTTC. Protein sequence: CAWSPRNRVNYGYTF. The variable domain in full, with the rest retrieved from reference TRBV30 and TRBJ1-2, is SQTIHQWPATLVQPVGSPLSLECTVEGTSNPNLYWYRQAAGRGLQLLFYSVGIGQISSEVPQNLSASRPQDRQFILSSKKLLLSDSGFYLCAWSPRNRVNYGYTFGSGTRLTVV.

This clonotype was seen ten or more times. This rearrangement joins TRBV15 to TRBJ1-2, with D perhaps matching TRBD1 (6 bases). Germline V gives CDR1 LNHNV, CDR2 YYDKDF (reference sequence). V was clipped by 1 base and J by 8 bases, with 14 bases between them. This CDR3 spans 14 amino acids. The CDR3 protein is CATSRARTAGGYTF. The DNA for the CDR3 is TGTGCCACCAGCAGAGCGAGGACAGCGGGAGGCTACACCTTC.

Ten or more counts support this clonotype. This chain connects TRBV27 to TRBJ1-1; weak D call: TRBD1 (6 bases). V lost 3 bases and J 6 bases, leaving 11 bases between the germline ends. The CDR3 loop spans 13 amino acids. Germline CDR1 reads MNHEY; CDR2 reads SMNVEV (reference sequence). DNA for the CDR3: TGTGCCAGCAGTTTTAGGGGGTTGGCTGAAGCTTTCTTT. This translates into CASSFRGLAEAFF.

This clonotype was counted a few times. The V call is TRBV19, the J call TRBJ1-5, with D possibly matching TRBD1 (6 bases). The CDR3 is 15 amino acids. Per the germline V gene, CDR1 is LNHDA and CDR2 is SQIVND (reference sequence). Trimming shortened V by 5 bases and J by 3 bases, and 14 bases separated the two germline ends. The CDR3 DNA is TGTGCCAGTAGTTTCCAGGGGTGGAACAATCAGCCCCAGCATTTT. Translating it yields CASSFQGWNNQPQHF.

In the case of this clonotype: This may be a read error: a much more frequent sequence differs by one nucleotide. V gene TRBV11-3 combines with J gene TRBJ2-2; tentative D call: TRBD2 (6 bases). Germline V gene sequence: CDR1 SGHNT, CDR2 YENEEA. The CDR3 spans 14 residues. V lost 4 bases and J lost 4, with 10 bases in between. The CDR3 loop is CASSSGGITGELFF. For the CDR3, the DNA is TGTGCCAGCAGCTCAGGAGGGATCACCGGGGAGCTGTTTTTT.

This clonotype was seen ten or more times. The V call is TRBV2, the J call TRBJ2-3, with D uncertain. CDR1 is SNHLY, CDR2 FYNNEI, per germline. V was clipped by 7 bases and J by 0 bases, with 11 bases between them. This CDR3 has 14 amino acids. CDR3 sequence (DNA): TGTGCCAGCAAGGACGGAACTAGCACAGATACGCAGTATTTT. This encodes CASKDGTSTDTQYF.

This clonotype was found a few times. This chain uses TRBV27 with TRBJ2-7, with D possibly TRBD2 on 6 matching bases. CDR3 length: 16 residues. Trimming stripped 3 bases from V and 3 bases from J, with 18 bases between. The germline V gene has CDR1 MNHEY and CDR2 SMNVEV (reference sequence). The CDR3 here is CASSFSGTPQYYEQYF. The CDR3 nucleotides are TGTGCCAGCAGTTTCTCGGGGACTCCCCAGTACTACGAGCAGTACTTC.

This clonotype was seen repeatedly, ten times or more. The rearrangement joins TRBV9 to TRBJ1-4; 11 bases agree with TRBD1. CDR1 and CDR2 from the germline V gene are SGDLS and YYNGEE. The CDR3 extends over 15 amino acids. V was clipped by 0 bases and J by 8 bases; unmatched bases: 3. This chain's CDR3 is CASSVAGTGGEKLFF. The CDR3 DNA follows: TGTGCCAGCAGCGTAGCCGGGACAGGGGGAGAAAAACTGTTTTTT.

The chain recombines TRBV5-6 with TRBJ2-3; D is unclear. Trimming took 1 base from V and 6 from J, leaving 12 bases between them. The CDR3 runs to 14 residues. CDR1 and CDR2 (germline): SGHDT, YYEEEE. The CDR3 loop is CASSLFRRMDTQYF. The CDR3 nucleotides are TGTGCCAGCAGCTTGTTTAGGCGTATGGATACGCAGTATTTT.

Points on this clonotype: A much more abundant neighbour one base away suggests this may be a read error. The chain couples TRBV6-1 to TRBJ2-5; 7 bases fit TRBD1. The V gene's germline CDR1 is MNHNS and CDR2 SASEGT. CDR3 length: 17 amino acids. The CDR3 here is CASSKAVGTAPQETQYF. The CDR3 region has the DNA TGTGCCAGCAGTAAAGCGGTGGGGACAGCACCCCAAGAGACCCAGTACTTC.

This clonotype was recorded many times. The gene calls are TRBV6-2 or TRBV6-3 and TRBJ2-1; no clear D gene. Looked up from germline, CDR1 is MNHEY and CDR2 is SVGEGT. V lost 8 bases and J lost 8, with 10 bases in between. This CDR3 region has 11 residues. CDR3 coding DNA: TGTGCCAGCTGTAGGAGTGATGAGCAGTTCTTC. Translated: CASCRSDEQFF.